One sample yielded the 11 T cell receptor beta chains listed below, sequenced in a study of CD8+ T cells in alopecia areata. After isolation, RNA underwent reverse transcription to generate cDNA as the sequencing template. The protocol was immunoSEQ multiplex PCR, while the TCRdb copy is restricted to in-frame clones and leaves out a portion. The repertoire holds 150,000 to 200,000 clones, about 72% seen once, with over 9.5% in the top ten. The specimen was CD8+ T cells sorted from blood, collected at week 0. The receptors derive from a human donor with alopecia areata.

The chain has TRBV27 and TRBJ1-1; TRBD1 might be the D (5 bases). The germline V gene has CDR1 MNHEY and CDR2 SMNVEV (reference sequence). The CDR3 consists of 15 residues. The V end lost 5 bases, the J end lost 2 bases, and 15 bases lay between the germline ends. CDR3 sequence: CASSLGARPNTEAFF. CDR3 coding DNA: TGTGCCAGCAGTCTCGGGGCACGACCCAACACTGAAGCTTTCTTT.

This clone is categorized as medium-sized. The chain recombines TRBV7-9 with TRBJ1-2; 7 bases map to TRBD1. In germline, CDR1 is SEHNR, CDR2 FQNEAQ (reference sequence). The CDR3 runs 12 residues. J lost 4 bases, V lost 7 bases, and 3 bases had no gene match. CDR3 sequence: CASNTGVYGYTF. For the CDR3, the DNA is TGTGCCAGCAACACAGGGGTCTATGGCTACACCTTC.

This clone was seen more than once but under ten times. The J gene is TRBJ1-1, the V gene TRBV5-4, with D possibly TRBD1 on 6 matching bases. This CDR3 is built from 13 residues. Per germline, CDR1 SGHNT and CDR2 YYREEE (reference sequence). V lost 2 bases to trimming and J lost 6 bases, with 11 bases between them. The CDR3 here is CASSFGNRAEAFF. DNA of the CDR3: TGTGCCAGCAGCTTCGGCAACAGGGCTGAAGCTTTCTTT.

V is TRBV13 and J is TRBJ2-7, with 10 bases fitting TRBD2. Losses at the gene ends were 8 bases for V and 6 bases for J; bases not matched to a gene: 7. Germline-derived CDR1 and CDR2 are PRHDT and FYEKMQ (reference sequence). The CDR3 consists of 13 residues. The CDR3 loop reads CASELAGPREQYF. The CDR3 DNA follows: TGTGCCAGCGAACTAGCGGGGCCTCGCGAGCAGTACTTC.

V is TRBV13 and J is TRBJ1-1; 8 nucleotides agree with TRBD1. Unmatched junction bases numbered 5, after V lost 2 bases and J lost 6 bases. The CDR3 sequence is 14 residues long. Germline V lookup: CDR1 PRHDT, CDR2 FYEKMQ (reference sequence). The CDR3 DNA is TGTGCCAGCAGCTTAAAGACAGGGGAAGCTGAAGCTTTCTTT. Translating it yields CASSLKTGEAEAFF.

The chain couples TRBV13 to TRBJ1-4, with D perhaps TRBD1 (5 bases). V was trimmed by 5 bases and J by 3 bases, leaving 13 bases between them. This CDR3 spans 15 amino acids. Germline loops: CDR1 PRHDT, CDR2 FYEKMQ (reference sequence). The CDR3 bases are TGTGCCAGCAGCACCCGGGGGGGGTCTAATGAAAAACTGTTTTTT. The encoded protein is CASSTRGGSNEKLFF. The full variable domain, completed using reference TRBV13 and TRBJ1-4, is AAGVIQSPRHLIKEKRETATLKCYPIPRHDTVYWYQQGPGQDPQFLISFYEKMQSDKGSIPDRFSAQQFSDYHSELNMSSLELGDSALYFCASSTRGGSNEKLFFGSGTQLSVL.

This CDR3 reads CAWVGSLGGPPYEQYF. In nucleotides, the CDR3 is TGTGCCTGGGTGGGTAGTTTGGGGGGCCCTCCCTACGAGCAGTACTTC. The V and J genes are TRBV30 and TRBJ2-7; perhaps D is TRBD1 or TRBD2 (6 bases each). Germline assignment: CDR1 GTSNPN and CDR2 SVGIG (reference sequence). This CDR3 is 16 amino acids long. V was cut by 5 bases and J by 2 bases, with 22 bases left in between. The full variable domain, completed using reference TRBV30 and TRBJ2-7, is SQTIHQWPATLVQPVGSPLSLECTVEGTSNPNLYWYRQAAGRGLQLLFYSVGIGQISSEVPQNLSASRPQDRQFILSSKKLLLSDSGFYLCAWVGSLGGPPYEQYFGPGTRLTVT.

The chain has TRBV25-1 and TRBJ1-2; 8 bases are shared with TRBD1. Germline assignment: CDR1 MGHDK and CDR2 SYGVNS. Germline trimming cut 4 bases from V and 5 bases from J; bases unmatched to any gene: 9. CDR3 length: 15 amino acids. The CDR3 is CASSVDRGTWYGYTF. The CDR3 DNA reads as TGTGCCAGCAGTGTAGACAGGGGAACTTGGTATGGCTACACCTTC.

The V gene is TRBV9, the J gene TRBJ2-2; 7 bases map to TRBD1. CDR1 is SGDLS and CDR2 is YYNGEE in the germline V gene. Germline trimming cut 0 bases from V and 5 bases from J; bases unmatched to any gene: 4. The CDR3 runs 15 residues. CDR3 DNA: TGTGCCAGCAGCGTAGGGGACAGCAAGACCGGGGAGCTGTTTTTT. Its translation: CASSVGDSKTGELFF.

V and J are TRBV30 and TRBJ1-5; TRBD1 matches 8 bases. The V segment lost 1 base and the J segment 4 bases; nucleotides outside the gene matches: 0. Germline values: CDR1 GTSNPN, CDR2 SVGIG (reference sequence). The CDR3 has 13 amino acids. Here the CDR3 DNA reads TGTGCCTGGAGTGGACAGGGGAATCAGCCCCAGCATTTT. Encoded protein: CAWSGQGNQPQHF.

V usage is TRBV5-6 and J usage is TRBJ1-2; D unresolved. Germline V CDR1 and CDR2: SGHDT, YYEEEE. CDR3 length equals 12 residues. The ends were cut back, 5 bases at V and 2 bases at J, with 7 bases in the middle. CDR3 loop: CASSPGNYGYTF. The CDR3 coding sequence is TGTGCCAGCAGTCCGGGGAACTATGGCTACACCTTC. Variable domain in full (rest from reference TRBV5-6 and TRBJ1-2): DAGVTQSPTHLIKTRGQQVTLRCSPKSGHDTVSWYQQALGQGPQFIFQYYEEEERQRGNFPDRFSGHQFPNYSSELNVNALLLGDSALYLCASSPGNYGYTFGSGTRLTVV.